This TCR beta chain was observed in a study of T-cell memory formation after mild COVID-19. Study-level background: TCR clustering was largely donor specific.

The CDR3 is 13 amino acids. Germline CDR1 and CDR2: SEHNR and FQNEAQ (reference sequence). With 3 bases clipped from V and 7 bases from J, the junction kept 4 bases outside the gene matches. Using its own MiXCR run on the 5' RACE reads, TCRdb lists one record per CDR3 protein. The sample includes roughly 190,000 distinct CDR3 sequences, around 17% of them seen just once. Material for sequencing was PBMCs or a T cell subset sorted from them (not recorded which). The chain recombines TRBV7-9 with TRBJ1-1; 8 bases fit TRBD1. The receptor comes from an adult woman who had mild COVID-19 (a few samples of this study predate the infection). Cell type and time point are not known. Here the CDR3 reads CASSLLGQGEAFF. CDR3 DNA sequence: TGTGCCAGCAGCTTGCTTGGACAGGGTGAAGCTTTCTTT.